This TCR beta chain emerged from a study of T cells expressing NK-cell markers. Overall study: The TCR beta repertoires originated in sorted CD3+CD56+NKG2C+, CD3+CD56+NKG2C- and CD3+CD56-NKG2C+ T cells. General observations from the study: Clones of NKG2C+ T cells that had expanded were of unclear HCMV specificity. One observes that, in a few donors, these clonotypes were also the leading ones within the CD3+CD56-NKG2C+ fraction. Roughly six donors showed dominant NKG2C+ clonotypes comprising roughly 1.0-7.0% of their CD8+ T cells.

Worth noting for this clonotype: The antigen is undetermined.

This CDR3 is 14 amino acids long. Germline V gene sequence: CDR1 LGHNA, CDR2 YSLEER. TCRdb reanalyzed the 5' RACE reads, giving one entry per CDR3 protein sequence and no DNA. This sample's table has approximately 550,000 distinct CDR3 sequences. The origin of this receptor is a man aged 18-30 years in good health. The chain joins TRBV4-3 to TRBJ2-7. Sequencing was carried out using blood T cells: a sorted CD56 or NKG2C T cell subset, CD4+ or CD8+ T cells, or bulk PBMC T cells (not recorded which). The CDR3 is CASSQEHADYEQYF.